A single sample gave rise to the 3 T cell receptor beta chains below, sequenced in a study of tissue T cells after allogeneic stem cell transplantation. Clones were sequenced by immunoSEQ multiplex PCR, and TCRdb holds only the in-frame ones, with some missing. The sample records about 4,000 clones, around half being singletons. Indicated time point: mouse harvest day 14 after allogeneic transplant. Tail vein injection delivered 10^7 T-cell-depleted bone marrow cells and 10^6 splenic CD5+ T cells. Specimen: lymph node tissue. The receptors derive from a female BALB/c mouse given C57BL/6 T cells with graft-versus-host disease after an allogeneic hematopoietic cell transplant.

As regards this clone: Gene names and germline match the mouse. The read falls 1 residue short of the CDR3 end, and the missing part is taken from the germline J gene. This chain uses TRBV12-2 with TRBJ1-2; 11 positions match TRBD1. Trimming removed 2 bases from V and 2 bases from J; junction bases left unmatched: 0. Germline V gene data show CDR1 as SGHLS and CDR2 as HYDKME. This CDR3 is 14 amino acids long. The covered CDR3 bases are TGTGCCAGCTCTCGGGACAGGGGGAACTCCGACTACACC. It encodes CASSRDRGNSDYT. In full, the CDR3 is CASSRDRGNSDYTF. The full variable domain, its missing parts supplied by reference TRBV12-2 and TRBJ1-2, is NSGVVQSPRYIIKGKGERSILKCIPISGHLSVAWYQQTQGQELKFFIQHYDKMERDKGNLPSRFSVQQFDDYHSEMNMSALELEDSAVYFCASSRDRGNSDYTFGSGTRLLVI.

This clone is deemed medium-sized. Mouse gene names apply. The read falls 1 residue short of the CDR3 end, and the missing part is taken from the germline J gene. V usage is TRBV15 and J usage is TRBJ2-7; 11 positions match TRBD1. Germline V lookup: CDR1 SGHND, CDR2 FRSKSL. V lost 2 bases to trimming and J lost 4 bases; unmatched junction nucleotides: 4. This CDR3 is 15 amino acids long. CDR3: CASSLSGTGGYEQYF. The CDR3 bases that were read are TGTGCCAGCAGTTTATCCGGGACAGGGGGATATGAACAGTAC. The full variable domain, its missing parts supplied by reference TRBV15 and TRBJ2-7, is DAGVTQTPRHEVAEKGQTIILKCEPVSGHNDLFWYRQTKIQGLELLSYFRSKSLMEDGGAFKDRFKAEMLNSSFSTLKIQPTEPKDSAVYLCASSLSGTGGYEQYFGPGTRLTVL.

With regard to this clone: Gene names refer to mouse genes. CDR3 protein: CASSLSAGSDYTF. Incomplete CDR3 DNA: TGTGCCAGCAGCTTATCCGCGGGCTCCGACTACACC. J is TRBJ1-2 and V is TRBV3; D not certain. Coverage ceases 1 residue before the CDR3 finishes, and the germline J gene fills in the end. The germline CDR1 and CDR2 sequences are SNHLY and FYNGKV (reference sequence). The CDR3 is 13 residues long. Trimming cost V 2 bases and J 4 bases, with 8 bases left between them.